The 3 T cell receptor beta chains below were found in one sample sequenced in a study of shared clonotypes between healthy human individuals. Sequencing used immunoSEQ multiplex PCR; TCRdb keeps in-frame clones, though not all of them. This table has around 2,000,000 clones, around 95% appearing once. The sample was naive CD4+ T cells sorted from blood. Noted subset: CD45RA+ positively selected. The source is a man aged 18 to 29 in good health.

The chain combines TRBV7-9 with TRBJ2-3; D is perhaps TRBD2 (5 bases). Germline-derived CDR1 and CDR2 are SEHNR and FQNEAQ (reference sequence). Trimming took off 1 base at V and 6 bases at J, with 14 bases between the two ends. The CDR3 has 15 amino acids. CDR3 sequence: CASSLDGMARDTQYF. The DNA for the CDR3 is TGTGCCAGCAGCTTAGACGGGATGGCCCGGGATACGCAGTATTTT.

The chain uses TRBV30 and TRBJ1-6; D uncertain. Trimming cost V 5 bases and J 8 bases, with 7 bases left between them. This CDR3 has 11 amino acids. Germline CDR1 reads GTSNPN; CDR2 reads SVGIG (reference sequence). The CDR3 DNA reads TGTGCCTGGCGGAGAGATTCACCCCTCCACTTT. Translation: CAWRRDSPLHF. Combining the CDR3 with reference TRBV30 and TRBJ1-6 gives the whole variable domain SQTIHQWPATLVQPVGSPLSLECTVEGTSNPNLYWYRQAAGRGLQLLFYSVGIGQISSEVPQNLSASRPQDRQFILSSKKLLLSDSGFYLCAWRRDSPLHFGNGTRLTVT.

The rearrangement joins TRBV11-2 to TRBJ2-7; either TRBD1 or TRBD2 may fit D (6 bases each). The CDR3 totals 14 residues. CDR1 is SGHAT and CDR2 is FQNNGV in the germline V gene. V was pared by 6 bases and J by 5 bases, with 17 bases between. The CDR3 region is CASSLGGSTDEQYF. The DNA of the CDR3 is TGTGCCAGCAGTCTAGGGGGGTCGACCGACGAGCAGTACTTC.